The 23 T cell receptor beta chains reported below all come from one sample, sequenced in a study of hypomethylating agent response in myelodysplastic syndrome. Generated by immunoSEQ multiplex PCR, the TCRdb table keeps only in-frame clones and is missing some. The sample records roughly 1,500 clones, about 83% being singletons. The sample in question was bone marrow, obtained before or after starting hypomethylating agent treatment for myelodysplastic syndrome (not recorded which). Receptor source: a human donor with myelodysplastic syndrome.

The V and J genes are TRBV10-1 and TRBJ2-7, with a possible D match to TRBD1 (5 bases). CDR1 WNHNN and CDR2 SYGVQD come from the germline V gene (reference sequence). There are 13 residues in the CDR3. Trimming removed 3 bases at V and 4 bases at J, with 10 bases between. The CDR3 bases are TGCGCCAGCAGTGACGACAGCGAATACGAGCAGTACTTC. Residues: CASSDDSEYEQYF.

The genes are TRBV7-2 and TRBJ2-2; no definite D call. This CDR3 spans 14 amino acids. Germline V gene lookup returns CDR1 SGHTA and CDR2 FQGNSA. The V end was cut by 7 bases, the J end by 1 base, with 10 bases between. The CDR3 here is CASTQSQNTGELFF. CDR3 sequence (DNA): TGTGCCAGCACCCAAAGCCAGAACACCGGGGAGCTGTTTTTT.

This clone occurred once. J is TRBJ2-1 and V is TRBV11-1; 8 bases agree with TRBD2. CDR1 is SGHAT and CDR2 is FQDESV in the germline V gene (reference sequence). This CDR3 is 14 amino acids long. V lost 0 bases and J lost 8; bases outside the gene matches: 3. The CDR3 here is CASSLAGTRYEQFF. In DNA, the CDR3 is TGTGCCAGCAGCTTAGCCGGGACTAGATATGAGCAGTTCTTC.

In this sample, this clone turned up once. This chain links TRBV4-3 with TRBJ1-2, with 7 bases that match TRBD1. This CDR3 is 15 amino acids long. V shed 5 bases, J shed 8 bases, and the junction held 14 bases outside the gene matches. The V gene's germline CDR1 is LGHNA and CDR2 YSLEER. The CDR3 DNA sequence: TGCGCCAGCAGCACCGCTACAGGGGACTCTTACGGCTACACCTTC. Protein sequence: CASSTATGDSYGYTF.

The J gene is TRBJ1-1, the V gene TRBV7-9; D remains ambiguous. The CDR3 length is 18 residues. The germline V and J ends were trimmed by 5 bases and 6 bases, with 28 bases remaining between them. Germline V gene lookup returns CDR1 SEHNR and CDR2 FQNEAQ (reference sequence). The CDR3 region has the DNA TGTGCCAGCAGCCGGTTCACGGCGGGCCGAAAAAAAGGCCCTGAAGCTTTCTTT. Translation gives CASSRFTAGRKKGPEAFF. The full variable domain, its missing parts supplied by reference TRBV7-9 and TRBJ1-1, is DTGVSQNPRHKITKRGQNVTFRCDPISEHNRLYWYRQTLGQGPEFLTYFQNEAQLEKSRLLSDRFSAERPKGSFSTLEIQRTEQGDSAMYLCASSRFTAGRKKGPEAFFGQGTRLTVV.

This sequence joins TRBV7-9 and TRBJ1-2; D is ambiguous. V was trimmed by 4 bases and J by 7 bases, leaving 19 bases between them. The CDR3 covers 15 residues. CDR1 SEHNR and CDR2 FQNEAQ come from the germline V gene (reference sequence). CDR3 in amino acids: CASSWPLIRGGGYTF. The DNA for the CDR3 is TGTGCCAGCAGCTGGCCATTAATTCGGGGAGGTGGCTACACCTTC.

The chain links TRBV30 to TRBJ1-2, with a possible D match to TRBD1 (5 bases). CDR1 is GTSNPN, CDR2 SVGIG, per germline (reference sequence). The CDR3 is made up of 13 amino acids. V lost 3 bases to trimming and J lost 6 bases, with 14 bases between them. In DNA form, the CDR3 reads TGTGCCTGGAGCCGTGGCTGGGGGGATGGCTACACCTTC. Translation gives CAWSRGWGDGYTF.

The CDR3 loop is CASSLGGGTGAHEQYF. The CDR3 coding sequence is TGTGCCAGCAGCTTAGGGGGGGGGACAGGGGCACACGAGCAGTACTTC. The V gene is TRBV7-9, the J gene TRBJ2-7; 10 nucleotides line up with TRBD1. The junction had 8 bases not matched to a gene; V was cut back by 1 base and J by 5 bases. The germline CDR1 and CDR2 sequences are SEHNR and FQNEAQ (reference sequence). The CDR3 spans 16 residues.

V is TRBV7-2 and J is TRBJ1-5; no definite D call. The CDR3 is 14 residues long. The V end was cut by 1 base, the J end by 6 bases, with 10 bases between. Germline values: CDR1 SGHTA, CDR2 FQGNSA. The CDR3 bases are TGTGCCAGCAGCTTAGTGGGGTGGATTCAGCCCCAGCATTTT. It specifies CASSLVGWIQPQHF.

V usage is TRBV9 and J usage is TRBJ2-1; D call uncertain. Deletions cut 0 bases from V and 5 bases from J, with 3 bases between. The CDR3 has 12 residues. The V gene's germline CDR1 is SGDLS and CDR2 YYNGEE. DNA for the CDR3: TGTGCCAGCAGCGTAGCTGACAATGAGCAGTTCTTC. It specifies CASSVADNEQFF.

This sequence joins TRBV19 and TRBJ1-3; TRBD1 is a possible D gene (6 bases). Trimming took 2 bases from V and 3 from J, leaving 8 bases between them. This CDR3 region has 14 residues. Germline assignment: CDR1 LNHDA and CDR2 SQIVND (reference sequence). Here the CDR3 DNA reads TGTGCCAGTAGTATAAACAGGGATGGAAACACCATATATTTT. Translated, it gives CASSINRDGNTIYF. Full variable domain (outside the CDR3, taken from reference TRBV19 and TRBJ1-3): DGGITQSPKYLFRKEGQNVTLSCEQNLNHDAMYWYRQDPGQGLRLIYYSQIVNDFQKGDIAEGYSVSREKKESFPLTVTSAQKNPTAFYLCASSINRDGNTIYFGEGSWLTVV.

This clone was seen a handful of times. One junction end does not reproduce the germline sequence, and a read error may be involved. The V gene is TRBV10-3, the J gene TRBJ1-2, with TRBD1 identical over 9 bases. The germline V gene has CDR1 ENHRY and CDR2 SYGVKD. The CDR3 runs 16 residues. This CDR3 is CASSLQTGTGNYGYTF. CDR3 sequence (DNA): TGTGCCAGCAGTCTACAAACCGGGACAGGGAACTATGGCTACACCTTC.

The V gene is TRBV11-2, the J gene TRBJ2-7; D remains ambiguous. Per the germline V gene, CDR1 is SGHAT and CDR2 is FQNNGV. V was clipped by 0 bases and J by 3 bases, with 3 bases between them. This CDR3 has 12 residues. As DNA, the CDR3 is TGTGCCAGCAGCTTAGACAGCTACGAGCAGTACTTC. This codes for CASSLDSYEQYF.

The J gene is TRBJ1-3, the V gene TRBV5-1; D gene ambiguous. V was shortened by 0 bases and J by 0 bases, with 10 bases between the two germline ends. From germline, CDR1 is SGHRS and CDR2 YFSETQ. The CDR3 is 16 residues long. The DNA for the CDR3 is TGCGCCAGCAGCTTGGGAGGTACGAGCTCTGGAAACACCATATATTTT. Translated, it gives CASSLGGTSSGNTIYF. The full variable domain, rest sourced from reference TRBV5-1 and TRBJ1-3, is KAGVTQTPRYLIKTRGQQVTLSCSPISGHRSVSWYQQTPGQGLQFLFEYFSETQRNKGNFPGRFSGRQFSNSRSEMNVSTLELGDSALYLCASSLGGTSSGNTIYFGEGSWLTVV.

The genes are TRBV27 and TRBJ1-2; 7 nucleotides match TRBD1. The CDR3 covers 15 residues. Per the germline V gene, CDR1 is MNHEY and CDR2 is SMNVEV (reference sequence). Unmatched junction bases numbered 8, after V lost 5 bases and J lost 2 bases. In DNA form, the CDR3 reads TGTGCCAGCAGTCCATACCAGGGACAGAACTATGGCTACACCTTC. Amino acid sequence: CASSPYQGQNYGYTF.

The CDR3 coding sequence is TGTGCCAGCAGCCAAGATATTGGGACAGCGTATGGCTACACCTTC. It specifies CASSQDIGTAYGYTF. The chain is built from TRBV4-2 and TRBJ1-2, with TRBD1 identical over 7 bases. This CDR3 is built from 15 residues. CDR1 and CDR2 (germline): LGHNA, YNFKEQ. With 0 bases clipped from V and 5 bases from J, the junction kept 6 bases outside the gene matches.

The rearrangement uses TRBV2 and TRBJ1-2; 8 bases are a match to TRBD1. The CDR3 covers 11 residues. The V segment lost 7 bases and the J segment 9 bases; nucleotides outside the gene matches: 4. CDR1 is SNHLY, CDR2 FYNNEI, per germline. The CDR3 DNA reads TGTGCCAGCAAGGGGACAGGCCGCTACACCTTC. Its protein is CASKGTGRYTF.

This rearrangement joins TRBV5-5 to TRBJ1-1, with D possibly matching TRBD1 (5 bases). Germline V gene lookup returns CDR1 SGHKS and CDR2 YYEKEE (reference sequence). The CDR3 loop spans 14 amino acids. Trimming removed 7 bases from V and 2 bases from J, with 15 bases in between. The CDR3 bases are TGTGCCAGCGCCCTACGCGGGGGAAACACTGAAGCTTTCTTT. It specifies CASALRGGNTEAFF. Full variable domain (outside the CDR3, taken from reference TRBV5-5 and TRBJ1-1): DAGVTQSPTHLIKTRGQQVTLRCSPISGHKSVSWYQQVLGQGPQFIFQYYEKEERGRGNFPDRFSARQFPNYSSELNVNALLLGDSALYLCASALRGGNTEAFFGQGTRLTVV.

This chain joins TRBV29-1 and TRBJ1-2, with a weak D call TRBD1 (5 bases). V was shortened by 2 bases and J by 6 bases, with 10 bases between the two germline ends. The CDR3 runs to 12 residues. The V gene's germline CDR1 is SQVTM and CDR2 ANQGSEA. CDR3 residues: CSVEFWGNGYTF. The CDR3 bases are TGCAGCGTTGAATTTTGGGGGAATGGCTACACCTTC.

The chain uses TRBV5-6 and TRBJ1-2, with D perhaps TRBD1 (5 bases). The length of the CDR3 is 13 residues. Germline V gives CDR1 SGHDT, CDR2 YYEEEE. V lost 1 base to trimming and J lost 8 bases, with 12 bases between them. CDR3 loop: CASSLIRALGYTF. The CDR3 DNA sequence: TGTGCCAGCAGCTTGATCAGGGCATTGGGCTACACCTTC.

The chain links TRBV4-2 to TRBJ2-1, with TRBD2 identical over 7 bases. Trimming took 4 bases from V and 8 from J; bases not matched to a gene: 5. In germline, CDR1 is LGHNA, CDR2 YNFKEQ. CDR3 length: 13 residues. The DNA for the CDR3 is TGTGCCAGCAGCCCAGGGAGGGACTATGAGCAGTTCTTC. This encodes CASSPGRDYEQFF.

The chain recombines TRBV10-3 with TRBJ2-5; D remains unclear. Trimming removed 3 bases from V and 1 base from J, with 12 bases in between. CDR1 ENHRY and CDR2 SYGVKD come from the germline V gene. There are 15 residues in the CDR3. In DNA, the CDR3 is TGTGCCATCAGTGACTATAGGGTTGGCCAAGAGACCCAGTACTTC. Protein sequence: CAISDYRVGQETQYF.

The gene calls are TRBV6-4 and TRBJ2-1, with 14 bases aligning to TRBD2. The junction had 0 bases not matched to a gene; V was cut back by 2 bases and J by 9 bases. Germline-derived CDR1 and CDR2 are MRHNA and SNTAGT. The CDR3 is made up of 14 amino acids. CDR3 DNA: TGTGCCAGCAGTGACGGGACTAGCGGGAGTGAGCAGTTCTTC. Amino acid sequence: CASSDGTSGSEQFF.